This TCR beta chain was sequenced in a study of blood T cell repertoires in COVID-19. The assay was immunoSEQ multiplex PCR, and TCRdb's table has in-frame clones only and misses some. The sample comprises roughly 340,000 clones, more than 70% of which are singletons, and more than 1.5% rests with the top ten. The V gene lost 1 base and the J gene lost 3 bases, with 9 bases spanning the gap. The CDR3 is 14 amino acids. From germline, CDR1 is SGHTA and CDR2 FQGNSA. The origin of this receptor is a man in his forties in a cohort exposed to, infected with or recovered from COVID-19 (not recorded which). The sample taken for sequencing was PBMCs or T cells enriched from blood (not recorded which). This chain links TRBV7-2 with TRBJ2-5; D might be TRBD2 (6 bases). DNA of the CDR3: TGTGCCAGCAGCTTAGTCGGGAGCGAAGAGACCCAGTACTTC. This sequence encodes CASSLVGSEETQYF. The variable domain in full, with the rest retrieved from reference TRBV7-2 and TRBJ2-5, is GAGVSQSPSNKVTEKGKDVELRCDPISGHTALYWYRQSLGQGLEFLIYFQGNSAPDKSGLPSDRFSAERTGGSVSTLTIQRTQQEDSAVYLCASSLVGSEETQYFGPGTRLLVL.